This is a list of T cell receptor beta chains from one sample in a study of regulatory T cells in long-lasting Graves disease. One entry per CDR3 protein results from TCRdb running MiXCR on the multiplex PCR reads. Among about 440,000 distinct CDR3 sequences listed, 15% to 20% were seen once. This sample also belongs to another study, concerning T cells in Graves' hyperthyroidism and ophthalmopathy.

Sample: peripheral blood mononuclear cells (PBMCs), taken at new diagnosis, from a patient treated with antithyroid drugs. The receptors derive from a woman between 18 and 29 years old with Graves disease. Both conserved end residues are part of each CDR3. D genes are given only for firm matches. Clone size is given for some rows only: seen once, a few or many times, or a class if the clone is expanded.

length	V	D	size	J	CDR3	DNA
11	TRBV27	-	many	TRBJ1-2	CASGETGGYTF	TGTGCCAGCGGGGAGACGGGTGGCTACACCTTC
12	TRBV6-2/TRBV6-3	-	-	TRBJ1-2	CASSYYASGYTF	TGTGCCAGCAGTTACTATGCCAGCGGCTACACCTTC
18	TRBV5-1	TRBD2	-	TRBJ2-3	CASSPPWTSGRAGDTQYF	TGCGCCAGCAGCCCTCCTTGGACTAGCGGGAGGGCCGGGGATACGCAGTATTTT
15	TRBV11-2	-	-	TRBJ2-2	CASSWLHRDTGELFF	TGTGCCAGCAGCTGGCTTCACAGGGACACCGGGGAGCTGTTTTTT
16	TRBV28	TRBD2	-	TRBJ2-3	CASSPGLGAITDTQYF	TGTGCCAGCAGTCCCGGACTAGGAGCGATCACAGATACGCAGTATTTT
14	TRBV28	-	many	TRBJ2-7	CAGGWGTATYEQYF	TGTGCGGGGGGTTGGGGCACCGCTACCTACGAGCAGTACTTC
13	TRBV11-2	-	many	TRBJ2-3	CASSLGSSDTQYF	TGTGCCAGCAGCTTGGGATCTAGTGATACGCAGTATTTT
12	TRBV29-1	TRBD1	few	TRBJ1-2	CSVSTGDLGYTF	TGCAGCGTCTCAACAGGGGATTTGGGCTACACCTTC
13	TRBV2	-	-	TRBJ2-1	CASSGDHYIEQFF	TGTGCCAGCAGTGGGGACCACTACATTGAGCAGTTCTTC
13	TRBV29-1	TRBD1	many	TRBJ2-2	CSVDRGNTGELFF	TGCAGCGTCGACAGGGGGAACACCGGGGAGCTGTTTTTT
18	TRBV6-2/TRBV6-3	TRBD2	-	TRBJ2-1	CASSYDPRLAEKYNEQFF	TGTGCCAGCAGTTACGACCCGCGACTAGCGGAAAAATACAATGAGCAGTTCTTC
14	TRBV29-1	TRBD2	-	TRBJ2-3	CSVVETSTTDTQYF	TGCAGCGTTGTCGAGACTAGCACTACAGATACGCAGTATTTT
13	TRBV28	-	-	TRBJ1-4	CASSLGVLEKLFF	TGTGCCAGCAGTCTAGGGGTTTTGGAAAAACTGTTTTTT
15	TRBV30	-	many	TRBJ1-1	CAWRGRRGGVTEAFF	TGTGCCTGGAGGGGACGTCGGGGTGGTGTCACTGAAGCTTTCTTT
16	TRBV18	-	many	TRBJ2-1	CASSPSFGSSYNEQFF	TGTGCCAGCTCACCAAGTTTCGGCAGCTCCTACAATGAGCAGTTCTTC
15	TRBV7-8	-	many	TRBJ2-3	CASSDYGGASNTQYF	TGTGCCAGCAGCGACTACGGGGGAGCCTCAAATACGCAGTATTTT
17	TRBV3-1	-	many	TRBJ2-3	CASSQDLSPSHTDTQYF	TGTGCCAGCAGCCAAGACCTGAGCCCCTCCCACACAGATACGCAGTATTTT
15	TRBV5-1	-	-	TRBJ1-5	CASSLEGVRNQPQHF	TGCGCCAGCAGCTTGGAGGGTGTTCGCAATCAGCCCCAGCATTTT
14	TRBV6-2/TRBV6-3	-	few	TRBJ2-2	CASSYSGNTGELFF	TGTGCCAGCAGTTACAGCGGCAACACCGGGGAGCTGTTTTTT
19	TRBV18	TRBD2	many	TRBJ2-7	CASSPNTGAGTSVSYEQYF	TGTGCCAGCTCACCGAACACAGGGGCCGGGACTAGCGTCTCCTACGAGCAGTACTTC
17	TRBV29-1	TRBD1	many	TRBJ2-5	CSVEVVRGRGPQETQYF	TGCAGCGTTGAAGTTGTACGGGGCAGGGGGCCTCAAGAGACCCAGTACTTC
12	TRBV6-2/TRBV6-3	-	many	TRBJ2-3	CASSDRPDTQYF	TGTGCCAGCAGTGATCGGCCGGATACGCAGTATTTT
14	TRBV15	-	few	TRBJ1-1	CATSRDLQGTEAFF	TGTGCCACCAGCAGAGATTTGCAGGGAACTGAAGCTTTCTTT
15	TRBV10-2	-	-	TRBJ1-1	CASSESPSMRTEAFF	TGCGCCAGCAGTGAGAGTCCCTCAATGAGGACTGAAGCTTTCTTT
19	TRBV28	TRBD1	-	TRBJ1-1	CASSPGTGLDNGMNTEAFF	TGTGCCAGCAGTCCCGGGACAGGGTTGGATAACGGTATGAACACTGAAGCTTTCTTT
16	TRBV19	TRBD2	few	TRBJ2-3	CASRSLEGTNTDTQYF	TGTGCCAGTAGATCTCTAGAAGGGACTAACACAGATACGCAGTATTTT
16	TRBV3-1	TRBD2	few	TRBJ2-3	CASSQGRLAGEYQEYF	TGTGCCAGCAGCCAAGGCCGGCTAGCGGGAGAATATCAGGAGTATTTT
12	TRBV29-1	-	-	TRBJ1-1	CSVEKVNTEAFF	TGCAGCGTTGAGAAGGTGAACACTGAAGCTTTCTTT